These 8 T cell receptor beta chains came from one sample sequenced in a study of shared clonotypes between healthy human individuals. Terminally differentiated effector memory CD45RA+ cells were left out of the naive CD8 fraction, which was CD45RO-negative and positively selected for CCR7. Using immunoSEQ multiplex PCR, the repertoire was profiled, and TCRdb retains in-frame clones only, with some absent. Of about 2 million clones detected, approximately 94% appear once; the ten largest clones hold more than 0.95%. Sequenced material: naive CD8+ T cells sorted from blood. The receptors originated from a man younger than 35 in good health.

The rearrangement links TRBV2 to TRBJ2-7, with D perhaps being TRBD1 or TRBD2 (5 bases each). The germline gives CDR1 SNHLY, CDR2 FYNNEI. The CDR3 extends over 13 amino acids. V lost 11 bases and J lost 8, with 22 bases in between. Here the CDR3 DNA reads TGTGCCTCCCAATTGGGACGAGACCCCAAGCAGTACTTC. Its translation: CASQLGRDPKQYF.

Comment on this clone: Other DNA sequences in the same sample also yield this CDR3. The CDR3 DNA sequence: TGTGCCTGGACTACAGGGGGAAGTCAGCCCCAGCATTTT. Its translation is CAWTTGGSQPQHF. The V call is TRBV30, the J call TRBJ1-5, with TRBD1 matching 8 bases. The V and J ends lost 4 bases and 6 bases, in that order; junction bases with no gene match: 5. CDR3 length equals 13 residues. Germline loops: CDR1 GTSNPN, CDR2 SVGIG (reference sequence).

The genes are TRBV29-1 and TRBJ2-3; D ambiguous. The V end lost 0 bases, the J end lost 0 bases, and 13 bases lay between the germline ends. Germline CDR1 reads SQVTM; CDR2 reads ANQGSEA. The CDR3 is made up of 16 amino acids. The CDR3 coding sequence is TGCAGCGTTGAAGATACGGTCGACCGGAGCACAGATACGCAGTATTTT. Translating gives CSVEDTVDRSTDTQYF.

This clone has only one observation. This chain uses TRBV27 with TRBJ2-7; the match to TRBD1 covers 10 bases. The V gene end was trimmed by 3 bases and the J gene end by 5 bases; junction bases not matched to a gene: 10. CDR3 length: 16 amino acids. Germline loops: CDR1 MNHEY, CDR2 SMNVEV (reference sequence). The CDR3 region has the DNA TGTGCCAGCAGTTTTTTGGGCGGGACAGGGGTTAACGAGCAGTACTTC. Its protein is CASSFLGGTGVNEQYF.

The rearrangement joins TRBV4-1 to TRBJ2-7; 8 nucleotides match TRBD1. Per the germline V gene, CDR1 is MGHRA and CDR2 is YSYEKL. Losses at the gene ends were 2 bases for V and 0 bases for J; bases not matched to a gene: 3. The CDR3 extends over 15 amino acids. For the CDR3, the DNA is TGCGCCAGCAGCCAACGGACAGGGTACTCCTACGAGCAGTACTTC. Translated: CASSQRTGYSYEQYF.

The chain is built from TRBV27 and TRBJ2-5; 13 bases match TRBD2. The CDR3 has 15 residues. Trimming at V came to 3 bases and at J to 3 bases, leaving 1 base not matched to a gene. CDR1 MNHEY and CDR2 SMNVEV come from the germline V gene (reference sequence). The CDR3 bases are TGTGCCAGCAGTTTCGGACTAGCGGGAGAAGAGACCCAGTACTTC. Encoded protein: CASSFGLAGEETQYF.

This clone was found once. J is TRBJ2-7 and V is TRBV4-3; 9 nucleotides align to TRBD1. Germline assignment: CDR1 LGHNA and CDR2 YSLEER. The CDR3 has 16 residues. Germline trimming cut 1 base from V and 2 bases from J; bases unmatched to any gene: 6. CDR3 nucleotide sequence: TGCGCCAGCAGCCAAGCTGCGGGGGACAGGGCCTACGAGCAGTACTTC. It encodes CASSQAAGDRAYEQYF.

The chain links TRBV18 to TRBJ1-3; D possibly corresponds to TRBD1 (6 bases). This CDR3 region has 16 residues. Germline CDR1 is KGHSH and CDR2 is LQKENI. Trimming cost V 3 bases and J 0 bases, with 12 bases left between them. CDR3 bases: TGTGCCAGCTCACCCCGGGACACCATCTCTGGAAACACCATATATTTT. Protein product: CASSPRDTISGNTIYF.